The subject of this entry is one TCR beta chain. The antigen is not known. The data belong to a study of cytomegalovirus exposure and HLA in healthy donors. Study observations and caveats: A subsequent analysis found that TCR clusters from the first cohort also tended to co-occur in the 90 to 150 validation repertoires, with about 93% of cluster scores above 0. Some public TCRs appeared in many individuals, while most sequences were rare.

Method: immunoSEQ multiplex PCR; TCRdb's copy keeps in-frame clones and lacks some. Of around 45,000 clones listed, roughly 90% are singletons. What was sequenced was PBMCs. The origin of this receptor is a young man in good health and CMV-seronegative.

CDR3 loop: CASSQGGETEAFF. CDR3 coding DNA: TGTGCCAGCAGCCAGGGAGGGGAAACTGAAGCTTTCTTT. This chain uses TRBV11-3 with TRBJ1-1; perhaps TRBD1 as D (5 bases). The ends were cut back, 5 bases at V and 5 bases at J, with 12 bases in the middle. This CDR3 is built from 13 residues. Germline lookup yields CDR1 SGHNT and CDR2 YENEEA.